These 7 T cell receptor beta chains share one sample of origin, sequenced in a study of blood T cell repertoires in COVID-19. Clones were read by immunoSEQ multiplex PCR, and TCRdb kept only the in-frame ones, dropping some. The sample records hundreds of thousands of clones, 85% being singletons. Sequencing input: PBMCs or T cells enriched from blood (not recorded which). The receptors come from a woman between 50 and 59 years old who had recovered from COVID-19.

The V call is TRBV27, the J call TRBJ1-2; 10 nucleotides line up with TRBD1. The V and J ends lost 5 bases and 2 bases, in that order; junction bases with no gene match: 2. The CDR3 spans 14 residues. Germline values: CDR1 MNHEY, CDR2 SMNVEV (reference sequence). CDR3 amino acids: CASSKTGGNYGYTF. CDR3 bases: TGTGCCAGCAGTAAGACAGGGGGCAACTATGGCTACACCTTC.

The chain has TRBV4-2 and TRBJ2-1; D unresolved. Germline lookup yields CDR1 LGHNA and CDR2 YNFKEQ. Trimming shortened V by 0 bases and J by 2 bases, and 8 bases separated the two germline ends. CDR3 length: 15 residues. CDR3 protein: CASSQEPGTYNEQFF. The CDR3 coding sequence is TGTGCCAGCAGCCAAGAACCAGGAACCTACAATGAGCAGTTCTTC.

V is TRBV30 and J is TRBJ1-4; 7 bases match TRBD1. The CDR3 has 13 amino acids. Germline values: CDR1 GTSNPN, CDR2 SVGIG (reference sequence). J lost 3 bases, V lost 7 bases, and 5 bases had no gene match. The CDR3 is CAFNRGSNEKLFF. The CDR3 nucleotides are TGTGCCTTCAACAGGGGTTCTAATGAAAAACTGTTTTTT.

The chain employs TRBV7-2 and TRBJ2-1; 11 bases match TRBD2. This CDR3 has 18 residues. Looked up from germline, CDR1 is SGHTA and CDR2 is FQGNSA. V lost 5 bases, J lost 6 bases, and 15 bases stayed unmatched. CDR3 nucleotide sequence: TGTGCCAGCAGCGGACGAGGATTGACTAGCGGGATTCCCAATGAGCAGTTCTTC. Protein sequence: CASSGRGLTSGIPNEQFF. The full variable domain, its missing parts supplied by reference TRBV7-2 and TRBJ2-1, is GAGVSQSPSNKVTEKGKDVELRCDPISGHTALYWYRQSLGQGLEFLIYFQGNSAPDKSGLPSDRFSAERTGGSVSTLTIQRTQQEDSAVYLCASSGRGLTSGIPNEQFFGPGTRLTVL.

The chain couples TRBV6-5 to TRBJ1-4; D is uncertain. The CDR3 covers 12 residues. Per the germline V gene, CDR1 is MNHEY and CDR2 is SVGAGI. The germline V and J ends were trimmed by 8 bases and 4 bases, with 8 bases remaining between them. CDR3 sequence reads: CASSGLNEKLFF. DNA for the CDR3: TGTGCCAGCTCGGGTCTTAATGAAAAACTGTTTTTT.

In this sample, this clone turned up once. This chain links TRBV15 with TRBJ1-2; D uncertain. The CDR3 has 13 residues. The V gene's germline CDR1 is LNHNV and CDR2 YYDKDF (reference sequence). Trimming removed 1 base at V and 10 bases at J, with 13 bases between. CDR3 region: CATSRGFGSVYTF. The CDR3 nucleotides read TGTGCCACCAGCAGAGGTTTTGGGAGTGTCTACACCTTC.

The J gene is TRBJ1-1, the V gene TRBV4-2, with 8 bases matching TRBD1. CDR3 size: 15 residues. The V gene's germline CDR1 is LGHNA and CDR2 YNFKEQ. Trimming took 1 base from V and 3 from J; bases not matched to a gene: 4. The CDR3 DNA is TGTGCCAGCAGCCAAGCTCAGGGGGCGGACACTGAAGCTTTCTTT. Translation: CASSQAQGADTEAFF.